The 21 T cell receptor beta chains below all came from one sample that was sequenced in a study of regulatory T cells in long-lasting Graves disease. Researchers made TCR beta libraries by using iRepertoire HTBI primers and running Arm-PCR on CDR3 regions. TCRdb re-called the multiplex PCR reads through MiXCR, storing one row per CDR3 protein. The top ten clones hold approximately 24% of a sample with approximately 230,000 distinct CDR3 sequences, around 18% of them seen once. As to time point: newly diagnosed GD, antithyroid drugs for less than 3 months. Isolated PBMC RNA provided the starting material for the TCR library. The input for sequencing was peripheral blood mononuclear cells (PBMCs), taken at new diagnosis, from a patient treated with antithyroid drugs. Receptors were obtained from a female donor with Graves disease.

This clonotype was recorded many times. V and J are TRBV6-1 and TRBJ2-7; the match to TRBD2 covers 11 bases. This CDR3 region has 16 residues. V dropped 5 bases and J dropped 5; count of bases not matched to a gene: 11. The germline V gene encodes CDR1 MNHNS and CDR2 SASEGT. The CDR3 reads CASSNTLAGGPHEQYF. The DNA of the CDR3 is TGTGCCAGCAGTAATACCTTAGCGGGAGGGCCCCACGAGCAGTACTTC.

This clonotype was seen ten or more times. The rearrangement uses TRBV6-2 or TRBV6-3 and TRBJ2-1; D gene unclear. CDR1 and CDR2 from the germline V gene are MNHEY and SVGEGT. V dropped 6 bases and J dropped 10 bases, with 13 bases sitting between them. The CDR3 loop spans 12 amino acids. This CDR3 is CASSTFQDEQFF. Written as DNA, the CDR3 is TGTGCCAGCAGCACTTTCCAGGACGAGCAGTTCTTC.

V gene TRBV7-2 combines with J gene TRBJ1-2; possibly TRBD1 for D (5 bases). Trimming removed 1 base at V and 2 bases at J, with 11 bases between. This CDR3 is 15 amino acids long. CDR1 and CDR2 from the germline V gene are SGHTA and FQGNSA. Written as DNA, the CDR3 is TGTGCCAGCAGCTTAGGCAGCCGGGGCAACTATGGCTACACCTTC. Protein: CASSLGSRGNYGYTF.

There are many counts of this clonotype. The chain has TRBV18 and TRBJ2-3, with D unresolved. The CDR3 runs 14 residues. Trimming took 0 bases from V and 6 from J, leaving 10 bases between them. Germline loops: CDR1 KGHSH, CDR2 LQKENI. Here the CDR3 reads CASSPPRPSDTQYF. The CDR3 DNA is TGTGCCAGCTCACCACCGAGACCGTCGGATACGCAGTATTTT.

The chain recombines TRBV11-2 with TRBJ2-5; D is unresolved. The CDR3 covers 12 residues. Germline V gene sequence: CDR1 SGHAT, CDR2 FQNNGV. Trimming took 5 bases from V and 2 from J, leaving 6 bases between them. The CDR3 sequence: CASSLQQETQYF. DNA of the CDR3: TGTGCCAGCAGCCTTCAGCAAGAGACCCAGTACTTC.

This clonotype was detected ten times or more. The rearrangement joins TRBV6-1 to TRBJ2-1; 13 positions match TRBD2. Germline V gives CDR1 MNHNS, CDR2 SASEGT. Trimming at V came to 6 bases and at J to 8 bases, leaving 4 bases not matched to a gene. The CDR3 extends over 14 amino acids. CDR3 nucleotides: TGTGCCAGCAGGGGGACTAGCGGGACGGATGAGCAGTTCTTC. It codes for CASRGTSGTDEQFF.

In this sample, this clonotype turned up many times. The V call is TRBV11-2, the J call TRBJ1-3, with D hard to call. Trimming took off 3 bases at V and 0 bases at J, with 3 bases between the two ends. The length of the CDR3 is 13 residues. Looked up from germline, CDR1 is SGHAT and CDR2 is FQNNGV. In nucleotides, the CDR3 is TGTGCCAGCAGCTTCTTCTCTGGAAACACCATATATTTT. Its protein is CASSFFSGNTIYF.

This clonotype was observed many times. The chain uses TRBV7-9 and TRBJ1-6, with 10 nucleotides matching TRBD1. Looked up from germline, CDR1 is SEHNR and CDR2 is FQNEAQ (reference sequence). After removal of 5 bases from V and 10 bases from J, the junction contained 5 bases not matched to a gene. This CDR3 is built from 14 residues. The CDR3 DNA is TGTGCCAGCAGCCCGACAGGGGGCCAGTCACCCCTCCACTTT. Translating gives CASSPTGGQSPLHF.

This clonotype occurred a few times. V gene TRBV29-1 combines with J gene TRBJ1-1, with D possibly TRBD1 on 5 matching bases. The CDR3 contains 12 residues. Germline CDR1 SQVTM, CDR2 ANQGSEA. Between the trimmed V and J ends, which lost 4 bases and 3 bases, there was a span of 9 bases. The CDR3 loop reads CSVGDVYTEAFF. The CDR3 nucleotides are TGCAGCGTTGGGGACGTGTACACTGAAGCTTTCTTT.

Many counts were recorded for this clonotype. This sequence joins TRBV28 and TRBJ1-5; 7 bases align to TRBD1. The CDR3 is 16 amino acids. In germline, CDR1 is MDHEN, CDR2 SYDVKM. Germline trimming cut 6 bases from V and 2 bases from J; bases unmatched to any gene: 10. The CDR3 sequence: CASRWQGQGGNQPQHF. The CDR3 DNA reads TGTGCCAGCAGATGGCAAGGGCAGGGGGGCAATCAGCCCCAGCATTTT. Based on the CDR3 plus reference TRBV28 and TRBJ1-5, the full variable domain is DVKVTQSSRYLVKRTGEKVFLECVQDMDHENMFWYRQDPGLGLRLIYFSYDVKMKEKGDIPEGYSVSREKKERFSLILESASTNQTSMYLCASRWQGQGGNQPQHFGDGTRLSIL.

The V and J genes are TRBV10-1 and TRBJ1-2; TRBD1 aligns across 7 bases. The germline V gene has CDR1 WNHNN and CDR2 SYGVQD (reference sequence). V was pared by 6 bases and J by 3 bases, with 4 bases of the junction left unmatched. This CDR3 contains 13 residues. CDR3 bases: TGCGCCAGCAGACGACAGGGTGACTATGGCTACACCTTC. It translates to CASRRQGDYGYTF.

There are a few counts of this clonotype. One base away lies a much larger clone, so this may be a sequencing read error. In this CDR3 the conserved last residue, phenylalanine or tryptophan, is missing, so a read error is likely. V is TRBV20-1 and J is TRBJ2-7; 7 bases are a match to TRBD1. Losses at the gene ends were 3 bases for V and 0 bases for J; bases not matched to a gene: 5. This CDR3 has 14 residues. CDR1 is DFQATT and CDR2 is SNEGSKA in the germline V gene (reference sequence). In nucleotides, the CDR3 is TGCAGTGCTAGGGGGACAGTCCTCTCCTACGAGCAGTACTCC. Amino acid sequence: CSARGTVLSYEQYS.

This clonotype was detected ten times or more. The rearrangement uses TRBV3-1 and TRBJ2-1; D gene ambiguous. CDR3 length equals 12 residues. The V gene lost 4 bases and the J gene lost 5 bases, with 6 bases spanning the gap. Germline loops: CDR1 LGHDT, CDR2 YNNKEL (reference sequence). The CDR3 region is CASSLNHNEQFF. Here the CDR3 DNA reads TGTGCCAGCAGCCTGAACCACAATGAGCAGTTCTTC.

This clonotype was counted only a few times. This sequence joins TRBV20-1 and TRBJ2-7, with D tentatively TRBD1 or TRBD2 (6 bases each). Trimming left V 1 base short and J 0 bases short, with 13 bases between. This CDR3 region has 15 residues. Germline CDR1 reads DFQATT; CDR2 reads SNEGSKA (reference sequence). The CDR3 DNA reads TGCAGTGCTAGAGGGGGGGACACTAACTCCTACGAGCAGTACTTC. The encoded protein is CSARGGDTNSYEQYF.

This clonotype was seen repeatedly, ten times or more. The CDR3 nucleotides are TGTGCCAGCAGTGTTCCGGGACTAGCGGGGAGGAGACCCTACAATGAGCAGTTCTTC. Encoded protein: CASSVPGLAGRRPYNEQFF. The chain employs TRBV12-3 or TRBV12-4 and TRBJ2-1, with TRBD2 matching over 13 bases. This CDR3 contains 19 residues. After removal of 5 bases from V and 2 bases from J, the junction contained 12 bases not matched to a gene.

There are many counts of this clonotype. J is TRBJ2-7 and V is TRBV18, with D uncertain. Trimming took 0 bases from V and 7 from J, leaving 19 bases between them. This CDR3 spans 16 amino acids. CDR1 is KGHSH, CDR2 LQKENI, per germline. The CDR3: CASSPPSRNPGSEQYF. DNA for the CDR3: TGTGCCAGCTCACCACCGTCTAGGAATCCCGGCTCTGAGCAGTACTTC.

This clonotype was detected many times. The V call is TRBV5-5, the J call TRBJ1-2; D ambiguous. This CDR3 comprises 13 residues. CDR1 SGHKS and CDR2 YYEKEE come from the germline V gene (reference sequence). Trimming stripped 2 bases from V and 3 bases from J, with 8 bases between. This chain's CDR3 is CASSLKEDYGYTF. As DNA, the CDR3 is TGTGCCAGCAGCTTAAAGGAGGACTATGGCTACACCTTC. The full variable domain, with the rest looked up from reference TRBV5-5 and TRBJ1-2, is DAGVTQSPTHLIKTRGQQVTLRCSPISGHKSVSWYQQVLGQGPQFIFQYYEKEERGRGNFPDRFSARQFPNYSSELNVNALLLGDSALYLCASSLKEDYGYTFGSGTRLTVV.

This clonotype came up many times. The chain links TRBV27 to TRBJ2-4; D not resolved. V gave up 6 bases and J gave up 7 bases, with 13 bases separating them. The CDR3 covers 13 residues. Germline assignment: CDR1 MNHEY and CDR2 SMNVEV (reference sequence). The DNA for the CDR3 is TGTGCCAGCAGGGGTGGTTCAAGGAACATTCAGTACTTC. This codes for CASRGGSRNIQYF.

The V gene is TRBV9, the J gene TRBJ2-4; tentatively, D is TRBD1 or TRBD2 (6 bases each). Trimming removed 3 bases from V and 7 bases from J, with 17 bases in between. Germline V gives CDR1 SGDLS, CDR2 YYNGEE. The CDR3 is 15 amino acids. The CDR3 spells CASSAEGGVGNIQYF. The CDR3 nucleotides are TGTGCCAGCAGCGCGGAGGGGGGAGTAGGGAACATTCAGTACTTC. Variable domain in full (rest from reference TRBV9 and TRBJ2-4): DSGVTQTPKHLITATGQRVTLRCSPRSGDLSVYWYQQSLDQGLQFLIQYYNGEERAKGNILERFSAQQFPDLHSELNLSSLELGDSALYFCASSAEGGVGNIQYFGAGTRLSVL.

This clonotype was seen a few times. This chain joins TRBV24-1 and TRBJ2-5; D might be TRBD1 (5 bases). Deletions cut 6 bases from V and 5 bases from J, with 21 bases between. CDR1 and CDR2 (germline): KGHDR, SFDVKD. The CDR3 consists of 16 residues. The CDR3 sequence: CATSHTSGPQAETQYF. CDR3 nucleotides: TGTGCCACCAGTCACACATCAGGGCCCCAAGCGGAGACCCAGTACTTC.

In this sample, this clonotype turned up many times. This rearrangement joins TRBV6-1 to TRBJ2-1; 12 nucleotides match TRBD2. CDR3 size: 16 residues. CDR1 is MNHNS, CDR2 SASEGT, per germline. J lost 6 bases, V lost 6 bases, and 9 bases had no gene match. The CDR3 DNA sequence: TGTGCCAGCAGGCCACCTCTAGCGGGAGGGCTCAATGAGCAGTTCTTC. Amino acid sequence: CASRPPLAGGLNEQFF.